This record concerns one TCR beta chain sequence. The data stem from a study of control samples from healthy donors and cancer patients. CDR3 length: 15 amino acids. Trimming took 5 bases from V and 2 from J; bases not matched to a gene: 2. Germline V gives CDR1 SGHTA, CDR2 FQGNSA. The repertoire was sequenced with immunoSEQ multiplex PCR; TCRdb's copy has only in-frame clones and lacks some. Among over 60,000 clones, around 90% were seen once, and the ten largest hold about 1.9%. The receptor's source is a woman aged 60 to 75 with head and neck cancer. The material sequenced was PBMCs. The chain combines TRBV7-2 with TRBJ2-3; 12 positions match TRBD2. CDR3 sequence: CASSRTSGNTDTQYF. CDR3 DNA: TGTGCCAGCAGCCGGACTAGCGGGAACACAGATACGCAGTATTTT.